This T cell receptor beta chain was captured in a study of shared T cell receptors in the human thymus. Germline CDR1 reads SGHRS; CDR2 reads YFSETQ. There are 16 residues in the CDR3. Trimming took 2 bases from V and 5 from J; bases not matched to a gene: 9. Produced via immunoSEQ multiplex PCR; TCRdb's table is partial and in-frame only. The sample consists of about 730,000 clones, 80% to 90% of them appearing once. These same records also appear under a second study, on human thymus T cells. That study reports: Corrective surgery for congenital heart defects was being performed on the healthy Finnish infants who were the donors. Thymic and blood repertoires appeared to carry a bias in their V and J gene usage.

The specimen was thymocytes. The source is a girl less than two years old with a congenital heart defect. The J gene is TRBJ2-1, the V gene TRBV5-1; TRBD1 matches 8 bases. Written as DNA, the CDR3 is TGCGCCAGCAGCTTACGAGGACAGGGAAGACACAATGAGCAGTTCTTC. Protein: CASSLRGQGRHNEQFF.